This TCR beta chain originates from a study of T-cell reconstitution after alpha-beta-depleted transplantation in children. V was pared by 6 bases and J by 3 bases, with 14 bases of the junction left unmatched. The length of the CDR3 is 18 residues. Preparing the TCRbeta library involved the use of unique molecular identifiers. Each CDR3 protein is one row after TCRdb ran MiXCR on the PCR reads. The data show 200,000 to 300,000 distinct CDR3 sequences, 20% to 30% seen once. Remarks on this clonotype: Antigen: not known.

General observations from the study: From surviving recipient T cells and thymic progenitors came the high day-60 TCRbeta diversity observed in some patients. As was reported, about two months after transplant, alpha-beta T cells came from several hundred expanded graft clones. T-cell counts and diversity were attributed mostly to newly produced T cells one year after transplant.

V usage is TRBV12-3 or TRBV12-4 and J usage is TRBJ2-1; 10 positions agree with TRBD1. Here the sequenced sample was PBMCs, mostly from graft donor cells, taken 360 days after TCRalphabeta/CD19-depleted stem cell transplant. This receptor was obtained from a female patient between 2 and 10 years old who had a stem cell transplant for congenital amegakaryocytic thrombocytopenia, so the T cells may come from the graft donor. For the CDR3, the DNA is TGTGCCAGCAGGCTTACCACAACCGGGACAGGGGACTACAATGAGCAGTTCTTC. Translating gives CASRLTTTGTGDYNEQFF.